Below are 29 T cell receptor beta chains sequenced from a single sample in a study of T cells after yellow fever vaccination. TCRdb reanalysed the 5' RACE reads using MiXCR and keeps one entry per CDR3 protein. Of about 320,000 distinct CDR3 sequences detected, approximately 13% appear once; the ten largest clones hold about 3%. The sequences come from CD4+ T cells sorted from PBMCs, collected 15 days after the yellow fever booster vaccination. Every receptor here comes from a man aged 18 to 30 who received the YFV17D yellow fever vaccine.

This clonotype was seen a handful of times. The V gene is TRBV24-1, the J gene TRBJ2-3; D is possibly TRBD2 (6 bases). Germline lookup yields CDR1 KGHDR and CDR2 SFDVKD. Trimming left V 4 bases short and J 5 bases short, with 21 bases between. This CDR3 is 17 amino acids long. CDR3 nucleotides: TGTGCCACCAGTGACCGGAGCGGCAGCGGGTCTGGAGATACGCAGTATTTT. The encoded protein is CATSDRSGSGSGDTQYF.

The gene calls are TRBV2 and TRBJ2-7, with 11 positions matching TRBD2. V trimming: 6 bases; J trimming: 4 bases; junction bases outside the gene matches: 5. CDR1 and CDR2 from the germline V gene are SNHLY and FYNNEI. This CDR3 comprises 14 residues. The DNA of the CDR3 is TGTGCCAGCAGACTAGCGGGGGAGGTTTACGAGCAGTACTTC. Protein: CASRLAGEVYEQYF.

This clonotype showed up just a few times. J is TRBJ1-1 and V is TRBV5-1; 9 bases match TRBD1. J was trimmed by 8 bases and V by 1 base; bases with no gene match: 3. In germline, CDR1 is SGHRS, CDR2 YFSETQ. This CDR3 has 13 amino acids. The CDR3 loop is CASSLTGGSEAFF. The CDR3 nucleotides are TGCGCCAGCAGCTTGACAGGGGGCTCAGAAGCTTTCTTT. The whole variable domain, remainder taken from reference TRBV5-1 and TRBJ1-1, is KAGVTQTPRYLIKTRGQQVTLSCSPISGHRSVSWYQQTPGQGLQFLFEYFSETQRNKGNFPGRFSGRQFSNSRSEMNVSTLELGDSALYLCASSLTGGSEAFFGQGTRLTVV.

This clonotype was picked up a small number of times. The J gene is TRBJ2-2, the V gene TRBV6-2 or TRBV6-3; TRBD1 matches at 8 bases. The V gene end was trimmed by 2 bases and the J gene end by 5 bases; junction bases not matched to a gene: 4. Germline V gene lookup returns CDR1 MNHEY and CDR2 SVGEGT. CDR3 length equals 15 residues. The CDR3 nucleotides are TGTGCCAGCAGTTACCCGCGGACAGGGACCGGGGAGCTGTTTTTT. Residues: CASSYPRTGTGELFF.

CDR3 protein: CASSQDRIRAPQETQYF. In DNA form, the CDR3 reads TGTGCCAGCAGCCAAGATAGGATCCGGGCCCCCCAAGAGACCCAGTACTTC. The chain has TRBV14 and TRBJ2-5; no definite D call. The CDR3 length is 17 residues. V was clipped by 0 bases and J by 1 base, with 15 bases between them. Germline lookup yields CDR1 SGHDN and CDR2 FVKESK.

This clonotype was seen more than once but under ten times. This chain uses TRBV24-1 with TRBJ2-2; D is undetermined. The germline V gene has CDR1 KGHDR and CDR2 SFDVKD. V lost 4 bases, J lost 6 bases, and 11 bases lay in between. CDR3 size: 14 residues. The CDR3 DNA reads TGTGCCACCAGTGACCCCCGAAGCCCCGGGGAGCTGTTTTTT. Its protein product is CATSDPRSPGELFF.

In this sample, this clonotype turned up a few times. J is TRBJ2-7 and V is TRBV7-8, with 7 nucleotides matching TRBD1. Germline V gene data show CDR1 as SGHVS and CDR2 as FQNEAQ. J was trimmed by 8 bases and V by 4 bases; bases with no gene match: 11. The CDR3 runs to 14 residues. The DNA for the CDR3 is TGTGCCAGCAGCTCAGCCAGGGGGTTGTACCAGCAGTACTTC. Encoded protein: CASSSARGLYQQYF.

The chain combines TRBV27 with TRBJ1-1; no clear D. The CDR3 totals 13 residues. Between the trimmed V and J ends, which lost 8 bases and 1 base, there was a span of 11 bases. Germline values: CDR1 MNHEY, CDR2 SMNVEV (reference sequence). The CDR3 coding sequence is TGTGCCAGCTCCCTGCGGTCGAACACTGAAGCTTTCTTT. It translates to CASSLRSNTEAFF.

This clonotype came up a few times. The rearrangement joins TRBV12-3 or TRBV12-4 to TRBJ2-7; D gene ambiguous. V was cut by 5 bases and J by 3 bases, with 8 bases left in between. This CDR3 region has 12 residues. In DNA form, the CDR3 reads TGTGCCAGCAGTCGGGCCGGCTACGAGCAGTACTTC. Protein product: CASSRAGYEQYF.

The chain combines TRBV20-1 with TRBJ2-1; D gene uncertain. Germline V gives CDR1 DFQATT, CDR2 SNEGSKA (reference sequence). Trimming pared 1 base from V and 3 bases from J, leaving 10 bases between. This CDR3 is built from 14 residues. The CDR3 coding sequence is TGCAGTGCTAGAGTGCGGCAGAACTACAATGAGCAGTTCTTC. Encoded protein: CSARVRQNYNEQFF.

This clonotype was counted ten times or more. The chain links TRBV27 to TRBJ2-3, with D possibly called TRBD1 or TRBD2 (6 bases each). Germline loops: CDR1 MNHEY, CDR2 SMNVEV (reference sequence). CDR3 size: 14 residues. Trimming took off 6 bases at V and 3 bases at J, with 13 bases between the two ends. CDR3 residues: CASSHGGLTDTQYF. Here the CDR3 DNA reads TGTGCCAGCAGCCATGGGGGGCTAACAGATACGCAGTATTTT.

This clonotype has a count of ten or more. The J gene is TRBJ1-1, the V gene TRBV6-2 or TRBV6-3; D is undetermined. Trimming left V 10 bases short and J 1 base short, with 10 bases between. This CDR3 is built from 12 residues. CDR1 is MNHEY and CDR2 is SVGEGT in the germline V gene. For the CDR3, the DNA is TGTGCCACCACCACTGGGAACACTGAAGCTTTCTTT. It translates to CATTTGNTEAFF.

The V gene is TRBV4-2, the J gene TRBJ1-2, with D perhaps matching TRBD1 (5 bases). Between the trimmed V and J ends, which lost 6 bases and 13 bases, there was a span of 21 bases. The CDR3 contains 13 residues. The germline gives CDR1 LGHNA, CDR2 YNFKEQ. CDR3 in amino acids: CASRPTGTPWTTF. The CDR3 coding sequence is TGTGCCAGCAGGCCTACCGGGACCCCTTGGACCACCTTC.

This chain links TRBV5-4 with TRBJ1-5; tentatively, D is TRBD1 (6 bases). CDR1 and CDR2 (germline): SGHNT, YYREEE (reference sequence). This CDR3 contains 15 residues. V lost 4 bases to trimming and J lost 2 bases, with 13 bases between them. CDR3 protein: CASSPGGGRNQPQHF. CDR3 bases: TGTGCCAGCAGCCCCGGAGGGGGACGCAATCAGCCCCAGCATTTT.

Remarks on this clonotype: With a much larger clone just one base away, this may be a read error. The genes are TRBV5-1 and TRBJ2-6; 7 bases line up with TRBD1. Germline assignment: CDR1 SGHRS and CDR2 YFSETQ. With V trimmed by 4 bases and J by 3 bases, 4 bases remained unmatched. The CDR3 totals 15 residues. This chain's CDR3 is CASSAGTVGANVLTF. The CDR3 nucleotides are TGCGCCAGCAGCGCCGGGACAGTTGGGGCCAACGTCCTGACTTTC. The whole variable domain, remainder taken from reference TRBV5-1 and TRBJ2-6, is KAGVTQTPRYLIKTRGQQVTLSCSPISGHRSVSWYQQTPGQGLQFLFEYFSETQRNKGNFPGRFSGRQFSNSRSEMNVSTLELGDSALYLCASSAGTVGANVLTFGAGSRLTVL.

V is TRBV18 and J is TRBJ2-1, with TRBD2 as a possible D gene (5 bases). The CDR3 runs to 15 residues. Germline CDR1 reads KGHSH; CDR2 reads LQKENI. The ends were cut back, 0 bases at V and 6 bases at J, with 12 bases in the middle. The CDR3 region has the DNA TGTGCCAGCTCACCACCAAGGACTGGACTCAATGAGCAGTTCTTC. Amino acid sequence: CASSPPRTGLNEQFF.

This clonotype was counted ten times or more. The rearrangement joins TRBV27 to TRBJ2-3; the match to TRBD1 covers 8 bases. J gave up 3 bases and V 2 bases, and 1 base lay outside the gene matches. This CDR3 has 14 residues. Per germline, CDR1 MNHEY and CDR2 SMNVEV (reference sequence). The chain's CDR3 is CASSLRDRTDTQYF. CDR3 DNA: TGTGCCAGCAGTTTAAGGGACAGGACAGATACGCAGTATTTT.

The chain is built from TRBV27 and TRBJ2-7; TRBD1 is a possible D gene (6 bases). Trimming removed 5 bases from V and 4 bases from J, with 21 bases in between. The CDR3 spans 16 residues. Germline lookup yields CDR1 MNHEY and CDR2 SMNVEV (reference sequence). The CDR3 nucleotides are TGTGCCAGCAGTCCCGGACAGACCCTCTCCCTATACGAGCAGTACTTC. This codes for CASSPGQTLSLYEQYF.

This clonotype was detected only a few times. The chain combines TRBV11-2 with TRBJ1-1; the D is unclear. Trimming shortened V by 2 bases and J by 2 bases, and 12 bases separated the two germline ends. CDR1 is SGHAT, CDR2 FQNNGV, per germline. This CDR3 comprises 15 residues. In nucleotides, the CDR3 is TGTGCCAGCAGCTTACGGCTAGGACTCAACACTGAAGCTTTCTTT. Protein product: CASSLRLGLNTEAFF. The full variable domain, with the rest looked up from reference TRBV11-2 and TRBJ1-1, is EAGVAQSPRYKIIEKRQSVAFWCNPISGHATLYWYQQILGQGPKLLIQFQNNGVVDDSQLPKDRFSAERLKGVDSTLKIQPAKLEDSAVYLCASSLRLGLNTEAFFGQGTRLTVV.

This clonotype was counted between two and nine times. The chain has TRBV6-2 or TRBV6-3 and TRBJ2-7, with D possibly being TRBD1 (6 bases). CDR1 is MNHEY and CDR2 is SVGEGT in the germline V gene. There are 11 residues in the CDR3. Trimming stripped 8 bases from V and 4 bases from J, with 9 bases between. The CDR3, as DNA: TGTGCCAGCGGACAGATTTACGAGCAGTACTTC. Translation gives CASGQIYEQYF.

This chain connects TRBV6-5 to TRBJ1-2, with TRBD1 matching 10 bases. V dropped 7 bases and J dropped 7; count of bases not matched to a gene: 15. The germline V gene encodes CDR1 MNHEY and CDR2 SVGAGI. The CDR3 contains 16 residues. This CDR3 reads CASTPRDRGRASGYTF. As DNA, the CDR3 is TGTGCCAGCACCCCCCGGGACAGGGGACGTGCTTCTGGCTACACCTTC.

In its sample, this clonotype was seen a few times. The gene calls are TRBV12-3 or TRBV12-4 and TRBJ2-3; D possibly corresponds to TRBD1 (5 bases). V was shortened by 6 bases and J by 4 bases, with 8 bases between the two germline ends. The CDR3 totals 12 residues. This CDR3 reads CASRKGADTQYF. DNA for the CDR3: TGTGCCAGCAGAAAAGGGGCAGATACGCAGTATTTT.

V and J are TRBV12-3 or TRBV12-4 and TRBJ1-1; D ambiguous. Trimming removed 3 bases at V and 1 base at J, with 6 bases between. CDR3 size: 13 residues. The CDR3 region is CASSFGPNTEAFF. DNA for the CDR3: TGTGCCAGCAGTTTTGGCCCGAACACTGAAGCTTTCTTT.

The DNA of the CDR3 is TGTGCCAGCAGTGACTCCCGTGGGCCCCAGCATTTT. This codes for CASSDSRGPQHF. V usage is TRBV25-1 and J usage is TRBJ1-5; D remains ambiguous. The CDR3 has 12 amino acids. Germline V gene sequence: CDR1 MGHDK, CDR2 SYGVNS. Trimming stripped 3 bases from V and 9 bases from J, with 9 bases between.

This clonotype was observed a few times. The rearrangement uses TRBV6-2 or TRBV6-3 and TRBJ1-2; no clear D. The CDR3 length is 11 residues. With 4 bases removed from V and 7 bases from J, the gap between germline ends came to 7 bases. Germline V gives CDR1 MNHEY, CDR2 SVGEGT. The CDR3 region has the DNA TGTGCCAGCAGTTTTGGGAGTGGCTACACCTTC. Protein: CASSFGSGYTF.

The genes are TRBV27 and TRBJ1-1; 7 nucleotides line up with TRBD1. From germline, CDR1 is MNHEY and CDR2 SMNVEV (reference sequence). The junction had 12 bases not matched to a gene; V was cut back by 5 bases and J by 6 bases. The CDR3 runs 15 residues. CDR3 nucleotides: TGTGCCAGCAGTCCCCGACAGGGAATGATTTCTGAAGCTTTCTTT. Its protein product is CASSPRQGMISEAFF.

As concerns this clonotype: A read error may account for a junction end that differs from germline. The rearrangement links TRBV2 to TRBJ1-2; no clear D. Germline assignment: CDR1 SNHLY and CDR2 FYNNEI. This CDR3 has 12 residues. The CDR3 region is CASSTLGADVAF. CDR3 in DNA: TGTGCCAGCAGTACGCTTGGCGCGGACGTCGCCTTC.

This clonotype was observed a handful of times. One end of the junction is discordant with germline, which a read error may explain. The CDR3 region is CASSLAGDRWTVF. DNA for the CDR3: TGTGCCAGCAGCTTAGCCGGGGACAGGTGGACCGTGTTC. The chain recombines TRBV13 with TRBJ2-7; 8 bases fit TRBD1. The CDR3 length is 13 residues. CDR1 and CDR2 (germline): PRHDT, FYEKMQ (reference sequence).

This chain joins TRBV6-6 and TRBJ2-5; D gene uncertain. V gave up 0 bases and J gave up 2 bases, with 10 bases separating them. This CDR3 has 15 amino acids. Per the germline V gene, CDR1 is MNHNY and CDR2 is SVGAGI (reference sequence). This CDR3 reads CASSYSWAVQETQYF. The CDR3 DNA is TGTGCCAGCAGTTACTCCTGGGCGGTTCAAGAGACCCAGTACTTC.